This T cell receptor beta chain was retrieved from a study of long-term antiretroviral therapy in people with HIV. Version v3.0 of the immunoSEQ assay was performed at survey level. Data came from immunoSEQ multiplex PCR; TCRdb stores just in-frame clones and leaves some out. This sample carries 35,000 to 45,000 clones, approximately 86% of them seen once, and the ten largest clones take about 4%. Per germline, CDR1 MNHEY and CDR2 SVGAGI. This CDR3 comprises 14 residues. V was shortened by 4 bases and J by 1 base, with 8 bases between the two germline ends. The TCR comes from a woman under 30 with HIV. V gene TRBV6-5 combines with J gene TRBJ2-1; D is possibly TRBD1 (5 bases). The material sequenced was unsorted PBMCs, taken just before starting antiretroviral therapy. The CDR3 nucleotides are TGTGCCAGCAGTTGGAAGGGGTCCTACAATGAGCAGTTCTTC. The encoded protein is CASSWKGSYNEQFF.